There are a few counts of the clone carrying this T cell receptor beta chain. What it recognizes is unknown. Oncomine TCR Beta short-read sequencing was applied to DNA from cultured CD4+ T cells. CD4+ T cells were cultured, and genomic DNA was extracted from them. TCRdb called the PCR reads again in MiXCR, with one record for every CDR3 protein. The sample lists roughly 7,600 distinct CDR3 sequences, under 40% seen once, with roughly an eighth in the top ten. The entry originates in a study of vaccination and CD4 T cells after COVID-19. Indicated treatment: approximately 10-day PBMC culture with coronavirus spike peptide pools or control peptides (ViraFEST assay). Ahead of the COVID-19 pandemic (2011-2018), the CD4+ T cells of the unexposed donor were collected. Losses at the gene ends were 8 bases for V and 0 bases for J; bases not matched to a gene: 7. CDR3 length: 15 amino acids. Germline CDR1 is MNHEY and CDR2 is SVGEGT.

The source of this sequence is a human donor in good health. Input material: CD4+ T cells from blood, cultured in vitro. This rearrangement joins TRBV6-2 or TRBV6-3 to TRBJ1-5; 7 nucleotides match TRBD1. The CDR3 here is CASQTGAYSNQPQHF. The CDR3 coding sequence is TGTGCCAGCCAAACAGGGGCATATAGCAATCAGCCCCAGCATTTT.